The clone carrying this TCR beta chain has ten or more counts. Time point in this sample: longitudinal time-point 2. The CDR3 extends over 15 amino acids. The junction had 5 bases not matched to a gene; V was cut back by 3 bases and J by 2 bases. Germline V gene data show CDR1 as LGHNA and CDR2 as YNFKEQ. This entry comes from a study of neurological immune-mediated disorders. TCRdb passed the 5' RACE reads through MiXCR, listing each CDR3 protein once. The profile covers roughly 49,000 distinct CDR3 sequences, with roughly 14% appearing a single time and roughly 4.8% taken by the ten largest. This receptor was taken from a male donor with HTLV-1-associated myelopathy (HAM/TSP). The chain couples TRBV4-2 to TRBJ2-5, with 8 bases fitting TRBD2. Sequencing was performed on PBMCs. The DNA for the CDR3 is TGTGCCAGCAGCCAGGAGACTAGCGTGCAAGAGACCCAGTACTTC. Its protein product is CASSQETSVQETQYF.